Sequencing of this T cell receptor beta chain was carried out in a study of shared clonotypes between healthy human individuals. Study at large: A couple of women and a few men aged 18 to 49 made up the donors.

V dropped 8 bases and J dropped 9; count of bases not matched to a gene: 11. The CDR3 extends over 13 amino acids. Germline V gene sequence: CDR1 GTSNPN, CDR2 SVGIG (reference sequence). Per the authors' pipeline: With immunoSEQ giving junction-only sequences and no quality scores, filtering differed. TCRdb's table, derived via immunoSEQ multiplex PCR, lists solely in-frame clones and lacks some. V and J calls and clone size come straight from that table; D and trimming were deduced from the DNA. Found here are some 1,400,000 clones, 96% of them singletons; the top ten hold roughly 1.2%. Comments on this clone: Antigen unknown.

Study-level points and caveats: Blood alone was sampled, and tissue repertoires likely differ. Clonotype sharing across several donors was observed for 4% to 5.5% of naive CD4 clonotypes.

Sequenced material: naive CD4+ T cells sorted from blood. Documented subset: CD45RA+ positively selected. V gene TRBV30 combines with J gene TRBJ2-1; 9 positions agree with TRBD2. The receptor comes from a man between 25 and 39 years old in good health. As DNA, the CDR3 is TGTGCCAGCATCGTTAGCGGGAGAGGTGAGCAGTTCTTC. Its protein product is CASIVSGRGEQFF.